This is a list of T cell receptor beta chains from one sample in a study of Ad26.COV2.S vaccination and SARS-CoV-2 variants. Clones were read by immunoSEQ multiplex PCR, and TCRdb kept only the in-frame ones, dropping some. The data contain hundreds of thousands of clones, 89% of them singletons. Here the sequenced sample was peripheral blood, taken in a trial of Ad26.COV2.S vaccine versus placebo. These receptors were taken from a person aged 18-60 years who received the Ad26.COV2.S COVID-19 vaccine or a placebo. Both conserved end residues are part of each CDR3. D genes are given only for firm matches. Some rows mark clone size as missing; the rest say once, few, many or name a class of expanded clone.

j_call,d_call,v_call,clone_size,cdr3_length,cdr3_aa,cdr3_nt
TRBJ1-2,.,TRBV28,.,16,CASSLTGNDRGYGYTF,TGTGCCAGCAGTTTGACAGGAAACGATCGGGGCTATGGCTACACCTTC
TRBJ2-7,TRBD2,TRBV3-1/TRBV3-2,.,15,CASSPRGLADYEQYF,TGTGCCAGCAGTCCAAGAGGACTAGCGGATTACGAGCAGTACTTC
TRBJ2-7,.,TRBV3-1/TRBV3-2,.,15,CASSQGASRAYEQYF,TGTGCCAGCAGCCAAGGAGCTAGTCGGGCCTACGAGCAGTACTTC
TRBJ2-5,.,TRBV6-1,.,15,CASSEGIGGVETQYF,TGTGCCAGCAGTGAAGGGATAGGAGGGGTCGAGACCCAGTACTTC
TRBJ2-7,.,TRBV4-2,.,15,CASSQAGGTGYEQYF,TGTGCCAGCAGCCAAGCGGGGGGCACAGGCTACGAGCAGTACTTC
TRBJ2-3,.,TRBV29-1,few,13,CSVEEGSWDTQYF,TGCAGCGTTGAAGAGGGGAGCTGGGATACGCAGTATTTT
TRBJ2-3,.,TRBV30,.,13,CAWSVGHSDTQYF,TGTGCCTGGAGTGTGGGACATTCAGATACGCAGTATTTT
TRBJ2-7,.,TRBV12-3/TRBV12-4,.,13,CASSLLAAHEQYF,TGTGCCAGCAGTTTATTAGCAGCCCACGAGCAGTACTTC
TRBJ2-7,.,TRBV7-9,.,14,CASSVDTNSYEQYF,TGTGCCAGCAGCGTCGACACGAACTCCTACGAGCAGTACTTC
TRBJ2-7,TRBD1,TRBV5-6,.,16,CASSSVVRTGWGEQYF,TGTGCCAGCAGCTCGGTGGTGAGGACAGGGTGGGGCGAGCAGTACTTC
TRBJ2-7,.,TRBV20-1,.,11,CSAGEVYEQYF,TGCAGTGCGGGGGAGGTCTACGAGCAGTACTTC
TRBJ2-5,.,TRBV5-1,once,14,CASSLLDGRETQYF,TGCGCCAGCAGCTTGTTAGATGGCCGGGAGACCCAGTACTTC
TRBJ1-1,TRBD1,TRBV19,.,17,CASSMKGGQGFNTEAFF,TGTGCCAGTAGTATGAAGGGGGGACAGGGCTTCAACACTGAAGCTTTCTTT
TRBJ2-2,.,TRBV30,once,13,CAWSVMGSGELFF,TGTGCCTGGAGTGTTATGGGGTCCGGGGAGCTGTTTTTT
TRBJ2-3,.,TRBV7-9,.,13,CASSYRGAGTQYF,TGTGCCAGCAGCTATCGCGGGGCGGGTACGCAGTATTTT
TRBJ2-1,.,TRBV3-1/TRBV3-2,.,14,CASSETPSTNEQFF,TGTGCCAGCTCCGAGACCCCGAGTACCAATGAGCAGTTCTTC
TRBJ1-2,.,TRBV10-3,.,14,CAISESTENYGYTF,TGTGCCATCAGTGAGTCGACAGAGAACTATGGCTACACCTTC
TRBJ2-2,TRBD2,TRBV5-1,.,15,CASSPRGANTGELFF,TGCGCCAGCAGCCCGCGGGGGGCGAACACCGGGGAGCTGTTTTTT
TRBJ1-5,.,TRBV9,.,14,CASSASSSDQPQHF,TGTGCCAGCAGCGCCTCTAGTTCGGATCAGCCCCAGCATTTT
TRBJ2-7,TRBD1,TRBV2,once,13,CASKVQGADEQYF,TGTGCCAGCAAGGTACAGGGGGCAGACGAGCAGTACTTC
TRBJ2-7,TRBD2,TRBV25-1,.,14,CASRMGRAPYEQYF,TGTGCCAGCAGGATGGGGAGGGCCCCCTACGAGCAGTACTTC
TRBJ2-3,TRBD2,TRBV7-2,.,18,CASSLRGTSGSGTDTQYF,TGTGCCAGCAGCTTGCGGGGGACTAGCGGGAGTGGGACAGATACGCAGTATTTT
TRBJ2-2,TRBD2,TRBV2,.,17,CASRPGTSGKWTGELFF,TGTGCCAGCAGACCCGGGACTAGCGGGAAATGGACCGGGGAGCTGTTTTTT
TRBJ2-3,.,TRBV7-2,.,16,CASSLRVGGSTDTQYF,TGTGCCAGCAGCTTAAGGGTAGGAGGCTCAACAGATACGCAGTATTTT
TRBJ1-2,TRBD1,TRBV9,once,15,CASSVALTGNYGYTF,TGTGCCAGCAGCGTAGCCTTGACAGGGAACTATGGCTACACCTTC
TRBJ2-5,TRBD1,TRBV9,.,15,CASSRQGAGRETQYF,TGTGCCAGCAGCCGACAGGGGGCAGGTCGAGAGACCCAGTACTTC
TRBJ2-7,TRBD1,TRBV18,.,13,CASSPGQSYEQYF,TGTGCCAGCTCACCGGGACAGTCCTACGAGCAGTACTTC
TRBJ2-7,.,TRBV6-5,.,10,CASTGLEQYF,TGTGCCAGTACGGGTCTGGAGCAGTACTTC
TRBJ2-1,TRBD2,TRBV5-4,few,16,CASSLTSGGPGNEQFF,TGTGCCAGCAGCCTGACTAGCGGGGGGCCAGGCAATGAGCAGTTCTTC
TRBJ2-1,TRBD2,TRBV5-8,.,15,CASSFKGLALNEQFF,TGTGCCAGCAGCTTTAAGGGACTAGCGTTGAATGAGCAGTTCTTC
TRBJ1-6,TRBD1,TRBV6-1,.,18,CASSGGQTRSSYNSPLHF,TGTGCCAGCAGTGGGGGACAGACTAGGAGCTCCTATAATTCACCCCTCCACTTT
TRBJ1-4,TRBD1,TRBV15,.,15,CATSRQGASNEKLFF,TGTGCCACCAGCAGACAGGGGGCATCTAATGAAAAACTGTTTTTT
TRBJ2-7,.,TRBV10-3,.,16,CAISYNSRPGSYEQYF,TGTGCCATCAGCTACAATTCCAGGCCGGGTTCCTACGAGCAGTACTTC
TRBJ2-2,.,TRBV6-2/TRBV6-3,.,18,CASSYDPASLPLGGELFF,TGTGCCAGCAGTTACGATCCGGCTAGCCTGCCCCTGGGCGGGGAGCTGTTTTTT
TRBJ2-7,.,TRBV18,.,13,CASSTTGSDEQYF,TGTGCCAGCTCAACGACAGGTTCCGACGAGCAGTACTTC
TRBJ2-2,.,TRBV7-3,.,15,CASSLTGYLTGELFF,TGTGCCAGCAGCTTAACGGGGTATCTCACCGGGGAGCTGTTTTTT
TRBJ1-6,.,TRBV3-1/TRBV3-2,once,11,CASSEDRSLIF,TGTGCCAGCAGTGAGGACAGAAGCCTAATTTTT
TRBJ2-7,TRBD1,TRBV15,.,16,CATSRSGQGARYEQYF,TGTGCCACCAGCAGATCCGGACAGGGGGCGAGGTACGAGCAGTACTTC
TRBJ2-1,.,TRBV3-1/TRBV3-2,.,16,CASSQVLTFSYNEQFF,TGTGCCAGCAGCCAAGTACTCACCTTCTCCTACAATGAGCAGTTCTTC
TRBJ2-7,TRBD2,TRBV19,.,13,CASSMGGNREQYF,TGTGCCAGTAGTATGGGAGGGAACCGGGAGCAGTACTTC
TRBJ2-7,.,TRBV7-9,.,14,CASSPRDGSYEQYF,TGTGCCAGCAGCCCAAGGGACGGCTCCTACGAGCAGTACTTC
TRBJ1-1,.,TRBV12-3/TRBV12-4,.,12,CASSYTNTEAFF,TGTGCCAGCAGTTACACTAACACTGAAGCTTTCTTT
TRBJ1-2,TRBD1,TRBV24-1,.,14,CATSDTGQAYGYTF,TGTGCCACCAGTGATACCGGACAGGCCTATGGCTACACCTTC
TRBJ1-6,.,TRBV3-1/TRBV3-2,.,14,CASSQEGQSSPLHF,TGTGCCAGCAGCCAAGAGGGTCAGAGCTCACCCCTCCACTTT
TRBJ1-1,.,TRBV3-1/TRBV3-2,once,13,CASSHVPGPEAFF,TGTGCCAGCAGCCACGTTCCGGGTCCTGAAGCTTTCTTT
TRBJ2-7,.,TRBV20-1,.,16,CSASSPTAGSVYEQYF,TGCAGTGCTAGTTCCCCTACGGCGGGGTCTGTCTACGAGCAGTACTTC
TRBJ2-1,.,TRBV4-1,.,17,CASSQDRGGDTYNEQFF,TGCGCCAGCAGCCAAGACAGGGGAGGGGATACCTACAATGAGCAGTTCTTC
TRBJ1-2,TRBD1,TRBV15,.,15,CATSPTGQGAGGYTF,TGTGCCACCAGCCCGACGGGACAGGGGGCAGGTGGCTACACCTTC
TRBJ2-2,.,TRBV6-1,.,15,CASSEGVVYTGELFF,TGTGCCAGCAGTGAAGGGGTAGTCTACACCGGGGAGCTGTTTTTT
TRBJ2-5,TRBD1,TRBV19,.,14,CASSHQGVGGTQYF,TGTGCCAGTAGTCACCAGGGGGTCGGCGGGACCCAGTACTTC
TRBJ1-4,.,TRBV6-5,.,15,CASSYHPTVVGKLFF,TGTGCCAGCAGTTATCACCCGACAGTGGTTGGAAAACTGTTTTTT
TRBJ1-2,.,TRBV7-9,.,14,CASSLGVDVYGYTF,TGTGCCAGCAGCTTAGGGGTCGATGTATATGGCTACACCTTC
TRBJ2-5,.,TRBV19,.,16,CASRKYGGGFQETQYF,TGTGCCAGTAGAAAGTATGGAGGAGGATTCCAAGAGACCCAGTACTTC
TRBJ1-4,.,TRBV6-2/TRBV6-3,.,14,CASSRRQANEKLFF,TGTGCCAGCAGCCGTCGACAGGCGAATGAAAAACTGTTTTTT
TRBJ2-5,.,TRBV7-2,.,14,CASSLGSYQETQYF,TGTGCCAGCAGCTTAGGTAGCTACCAAGAGACCCAGTACTTC